The next 22 T cell receptor beta chains were all read from a single sample in a study of blood T cell repertoires in COVID-19 (dated by TCRdb to 2020 to 2021). Library construction relied on the immunoSEQ multiplex PCR assay. TCRdb mirrors the immuneACCESS table, restricted to in-frame sequences. Some clones are absent from its copies; in checked studies, under half trace to an unresolved V gene, and the reason for the others is unknown. This sample holds 100,000 to 150,000 clones; 75% to 90% were observed only once. The ten largest clones represent 2.3% of the sample. The specimen sequenced was PBMCs or T cells enriched from blood (not recorded which). The receptors shown here come from a woman aged 45-65 years who had recovered from COVID-19.

This clone occurred a few times. Other DNA sequences within the sample encode an identical CDR3. This chain uses TRBV7-2 with TRBJ2-7; the match to TRBD2 covers 12 bases. CDR3 length equals 15 residues. Germline values: CDR1 SGHTA, CDR2 FQGNSA. The V segment lost 2 bases and the J segment 3 bases; nucleotides outside the gene matches: 2. The CDR3 region has the DNA TGTGCCAGCAGCTTATCACTAGCGGGGGGCTACGAGCAGTACTTC. It is translated as CASSLSLAGGYEQYF.

The rearrangement links TRBV20-1 to TRBJ1-2, with TRBD1 as a possible D gene (6 bases). The CDR3 is 14 amino acids. The V gene's germline CDR1 is DFQATT and CDR2 SNEGSKA (reference sequence). V was clipped by 3 bases and J by 6 bases, with 17 bases between them. For the CDR3, the DNA is TGCAGTGCTAGTATCCCGGGGGGGCGCGATGGCTACACCTTC. Translation: CSASIPGGRDGYTF.

This clone was counted a single time. The J gene is TRBJ1-2, the V gene TRBV4-3, with D uncertain. CDR3 length: 15 amino acids. Germline assignment: CDR1 LGHNA and CDR2 YSLEER. Trimming stripped 0 bases from V and 4 bases from J, with 12 bases between. The CDR3 reads CASSQEGFAVYGYTF. For the CDR3, the DNA is TGCGCCAGCAGCCAAGAAGGTTTCGCGGTCTATGGCTACACCTTC.

The chain recombines TRBV2 with TRBJ2-7; D perhaps matches TRBD1 (5 bases). CDR1 is SNHLY and CDR2 is FYNNEI in the germline V gene. Trimming shortened V by 6 bases and J by 6 bases, and 15 bases separated the two germline ends. The CDR3 has 13 amino acids. As DNA, the CDR3 is TGTGCCAGCAGGACAAACTCAGGGCGCGAGCAGTACTTC. Residues: CASRTNSGREQYF.

The chain employs TRBV27 and TRBJ1-1; 7 nucleotides agree with TRBD1. Germline loops: CDR1 MNHEY, CDR2 SMNVEV (reference sequence). CDR3 length: 14 amino acids. The V and J ends lost 5 bases and 1 base, in that order; junction bases with no gene match: 4. CDR3 DNA: TGTGCCAGCAGTATAGACAGGGCGAACACTGAAGCTTTCTTT. Translation gives CASSIDRANTEAFF.

The rearrangement joins TRBV7-2 to TRBJ2-3, with 9 bases fitting TRBD1. Losses at the gene ends were 5 bases for V and 7 bases for J; bases not matched to a gene: 10. This CDR3 region has 15 residues. Germline CDR1 is SGHTA and CDR2 is FQGNSA. CDR3 sequence: CASSPRGQGKNTQYF. As DNA, the CDR3 is TGTGCCAGCAGCCCTCGGGGACAGGGTAAAAATACGCAGTATTTT.

The chain links TRBV2 to TRBJ2-1; TRBD2 matches 8 bases. The trim removed 4 bases at V and 3 bases at J, leaving 8 bases unmatched. Germline V gives CDR1 SNHLY, CDR2 FYNNEI. The CDR3 sequence is 16 residues long. CDR3 region: CASSGLGSGVYNEQFF. The DNA for the CDR3 is TGTGCCAGCAGTGGTCTGGGTAGCGGGGTCTACAATGAGCAGTTCTTC.

The J gene is TRBJ1-3, the V gene TRBV6-5, with D unresolved. The germline gives CDR1 MNHEY, CDR2 SVGAGI. V was shortened by 2 bases and J by 1 base, with 6 bases between the two germline ends. This CDR3 is 14 amino acids long. The CDR3 here is CASSYMASGNTIYF. CDR3 DNA: TGTGCCAGCAGTTACATGGCATCTGGAAACACCATATATTTT.

The chain recombines TRBV5-6 with TRBJ2-3; D remains ambiguous. Germline CDR1 and CDR2: SGHDT and YYEEEE. V was trimmed by 4 bases and J by 1 base, leaving 10 bases between them. The CDR3 has 14 amino acids. DNA for the CDR3: TGTGCCAGCAGCCCCCCTATGGGCACAGATACGCAGTATTTT. It specifies CASSPPMGTDTQYF.

The chain is built from TRBV29-1 and TRBJ2-5; TRBD2 aligns across 8 bases. The CDR3 has 10 amino acids. V gave up 7 bases and J gave up 10 bases; unmatched junction bases: 5. Germline V gene data show CDR1 as SQVTM and CDR2 as ANQGSEA. In DNA form, the CDR3 reads TGCAGCGGCGTCGGGGGGGACCAGTACTTC. Translating it yields CSGVGGDQYF.

The chain employs TRBV6-6 and TRBJ1-5; maybe TRBD1 (5 bases). This CDR3 comprises 13 residues. The V and J ends lost 5 bases and 6 bases respectively, with 11 bases between them. The germline CDR1 and CDR2 sequences are MNHNY and SVGAGI (reference sequence). CDR3 nucleotides: TGTGCCAGCAGTCAGGGAGGAACTCAGCCCCAGCATTTT. This encodes CASSQGGTQPQHF.

The rearrangement joins TRBV4-1 to TRBJ1-1; D may be TRBD1 (5 bases). The germline V and J ends were trimmed by 1 base and 1 base, with 13 bases remaining between them. The germline CDR1 and CDR2 sequences are MGHRA and YSYEKL. The CDR3 has 16 residues. The CDR3 spells CASSQAKDIENTEAFF. The CDR3 DNA reads as TGCGCCAGCAGCCAAGCCAAGGACATAGAGAACACTGAAGCTTTCTTT.

The chain is built from TRBV19 and TRBJ2-2; D may be TRBD1 (5 bases). The CDR3 runs 13 residues. Germline V gene data show CDR1 as LNHDA and CDR2 as SQIVND (reference sequence). Trimming took off 5 bases at V and 6 bases at J, with 10 bases between the two ends. In nucleotides, the CDR3 is TGTGCCAGTAGTTGGGGCTTCCCCGGGGAGCTGTTTTTT. Its translation: CASSWGFPGELFF.

The chain uses TRBV5-1 and TRBJ1-6; TRBD1 aligns across 8 bases. Trimming at V came to 4 bases and at J to 10 bases, leaving 10 bases not matched to a gene. Germline V gene lookup returns CDR1 SGHRS and CDR2 YFSETQ. The CDR3 has 15 amino acids. The CDR3 DNA follows: TGCGCCAGCAGCCCGGACAGGGCACGCGGGTCACCCCTCCACTTT. Translated: CASSPDRARGSPLHF.

J is TRBJ2-3 and V is TRBV7-2; D uncertain. Looked up from germline, CDR1 is SGHTA and CDR2 is FQGNSA. With 1 base removed from V and 2 bases from J, the gap between germline ends came to 7 bases. CDR3 length: 14 residues. CDR3 in amino acids: CASSLGPATDTQYF. Written as DNA, the CDR3 is TGTGCCAGCAGCTTAGGGCCCGCCACAGATACGCAGTATTTT.

The J gene is TRBJ2-2, the V gene TRBV4-2; weak D call: TRBD2 (6 bases). CDR1 and CDR2 from the germline V gene are LGHNA and YNFKEQ. V lost 0 bases, J lost 0 bases, and 11 bases lay in between. The CDR3 is 17 residues long. The CDR3 DNA sequence: TGTGCCAGCAGCCAAGATCTTCGGGGGTCGAACACCGGGGAGCTGTTTTTT. It codes for CASSQDLRGSNTGELFF.

The CDR3 loop reads CASSLSTGTSYEQYF. CDR3 sequence (DNA): TGTGCCAGCAGTTTATCGACAGGAACCTCCTACGAGCAGTACTTC. This rearrangement joins TRBV27 to TRBJ2-7; tentatively, D is TRBD1 (6 bases). Trimming removed 0 bases from V and 0 bases from J, with 9 bases in between. The CDR3 is 15 residues long. Looked up from germline, CDR1 is MNHEY and CDR2 is SMNVEV (reference sequence).

The V gene is TRBV7-2, the J gene TRBJ2-2; 12 nucleotides line up with TRBD1. Trimming at V came to 5 bases and at J to 5 bases, leaving 15 bases not matched to a gene. Germline V lookup: CDR1 SGHTA, CDR2 FQGNSA. CDR3 length: 19 residues. The CDR3 region is CASSLMTGQGASETGELFF. CDR3 DNA sequence: TGTGCCAGCAGCCTGATGACGGGACAGGGGGCATCAGAAACCGGGGAGCTGTTTTTT.

The chain carries TRBV27 and TRBJ1-4; TRBD1 matches 10 bases. Germline values: CDR1 MNHEY, CDR2 SMNVEV (reference sequence). V dropped 7 bases and J dropped 5; count of bases not matched to a gene: 10. CDR3 length: 16 residues. The CDR3 loop is CASMGLMGQGNEKLFF. DNA of the CDR3: TGTGCCAGCATGGGCTTAATGGGACAGGGGAATGAAAAACTGTTTTTT.

The rearrangement joins TRBV6-1 to TRBJ1-6; 8 bases align to TRBD1. Germline CDR1 MNHNS, CDR2 SASEGT. CDR3 length equals 16 residues. Trimming took 1 base from V and 10 from J; bases not matched to a gene: 9. CDR3 protein: CASSEVGTGGYSPLHF. The CDR3 DNA follows: TGTGCCAGCAGTGAAGTCGGGACAGGAGGATACTCACCCCTCCACTTT.

In this sample, this clone turned up once. The J gene is TRBJ1-1, the V gene TRBV4-3, with D unresolved. The CDR3 has 16 amino acids. V dropped 0 bases and J dropped 0 bases, with 11 bases sitting between them. CDR1 LGHNA and CDR2 YSLEER come from the germline V gene. The CDR3 loop is CASSQDLSVLNTEAFF. CDR3 DNA sequence: TGCGCCAGCAGCCAAGATCTGTCGGTTTTGAACACTGAAGCTTTCTTT.

The chain joins TRBV5-1 to TRBJ1-4; 9 nucleotides match TRBD1. This CDR3 is built from 15 residues. CDR1 and CDR2 from the germline V gene are SGHRS and YFSETQ. The trim removed 5 bases at V and 5 bases at J, leaving 7 bases unmatched. The DNA of the CDR3 is TGCGCCAGCAGAAAGGGACAGGGTGAAAATGAAAAACTGTTTTTT. Translated: CASRKGQGENEKLFF.